Listed below are T cell receptor beta chains from one sample, sequenced in a study of T cell responses to AZD1222 COVID-19 vaccine. Measured with immunoSEQ multiplex PCR; TCRdb has only the in-frame clones, and not every one. The profile covers about 130,000 clones, with over 85% appearing a single time and around 6.5% taken by the ten largest. The starting material was peripheral blood, obtained 28 days after the second AZD1222 dose. These TCRs come from an adult who received the AZD1222 COVID-19 vaccine. The CDR3 runs from the conserved cysteine through the conserved F or W. A D gene is named only where the DNA matches it firmly. Clone size is not always given. Where it is, it says once, few, many or a class for expanded clones.

j_gene | abundance | v_gene | d_gene | len | CDR3nt | CDR3aa
TRBJ2-2 | - | TRBV3-1/TRBV3-2 | - | 12 | TGTGCCAGCAGCCAGCACACCGGGGAGCTGTTTTTT | CASSQHTGELFF
TRBJ2-3 | once | TRBV13 | - | 14 | TGTGCCAGCAGCCCTCAGGGTAGTGCAGATACGCAGTATTTT | CASSPQGSADTQYF
TRBJ1-1 | - | TRBV3-1/TRBV3-2 | - | 13 | TGTGCCAGCAGCCAGCAGGGAATCACTGAAGCTTTCTTT | CASSQQGITEAFF
TRBJ2-1 | - | TRBV5-1 | - | 13 | TGCGCCAGCAGTCAGGAGGGCAGCTATGAGCAGTTCTTC | CASSQEGSYEQFF
TRBJ2-5 | - | TRBV11-3 | - | 14 | TGTGCCAGCAGCTTACAAACGGGCCGGGAGACCCAGTACTTC | CASSLQTGRETQYF
TRBJ1-1 | once | TRBV19 | - | 12 | TGTGCCAGCAGGCACGGGAACACTGAAGCTTTCTTT | CASRHGNTEAFF
TRBJ1-3 | - | TRBV6-6 | - | 15 | TGTGCCAGCAGTTACTCTGGCAGCTCTGGAAACACCATATATTTT | CASSYSGSSGNTIYF
TRBJ1-2 | once | TRBV30 | - | 14 | TGTGCCTCTTTTGGGCTGAGGGTTCACTATGGCTACACCTTC | CASFGLRVHYGYTF
TRBJ1-2 | - | TRBV28 | - | 14 | TGTGCCAGCAGTCCCTACAGGTCGAGCTATGGCTACACCTTC | CASSPYRSSYGYTF
TRBJ1-5 | - | TRBV30 | - | 12 | TGTGCCTGGAGTAGTGGATCAATGTCCCAGCATTTT | CAWSSGSMSQHF
TRBJ1-1 | once | TRBV10-2 | - | 14 | TGCGCCACCGAAAGGGGGTCTCCCCTCAGCGTCGCTTTCTTT | CATERGSPLSVAFF
TRBJ2-7 | - | TRBV24-1 | - | 16 | TGTGCCACCAGTGTGCCGGAGGTGTCCTACTCCTACGAGCAGTACTTC | CATSVPEVSYSYEQYF
TRBJ2-2 | - | TRBV5-1 | - | 13 | TGCGCCAGCAGCTCAGGACAGACCGGGGAGCTGTTTTTT | CASSSGQTGELFF
TRBJ2-1 | - | TRBV7-9 | - | 13 | TGTGCCAGCAGCTTAGTCGGGGACAATGAGCAGTTCTTC | CASSLVGDNEQFF
TRBJ2-5 | - | TRBV6-6 | - | 14 | TGTGCCAGCAGTGACACGGAAGCCCAAGAGACCCAGTACTTC | CASSDTEAQETQYF
TRBJ1-3 | - | TRBV2 | TRBD1 | 14 | TGTGCCAGCAGCGATCAGGGGGCTGGAAACACCATATATTTT | CASSDQGAGNTIYF
TRBJ2-1 | - | TRBV21-1 | - | 15 | TGTGCCAGCAGCACCCGAGGGACAGGTTTCAATGAGCAGTTCTTC | CASSTRGTGFNEQFF
TRBJ2-3 | - | TRBV7-9 | - | 14 | TGTGCCAGCAGCCTTAATGGTGTGGGAGATACGCAGTATTTT | CASSLNGVGDTQYF
TRBJ1-2 | - | TRBV7-9 | TRBD1 | 14 | TGTGCCAGCAGCTTTAGGGGACAGTCCATTGGCTACACCTTC | CASSFRGQSIGYTF
TRBJ1-2 | - | TRBV7-9 | TRBD1 | 17 | TGTGCCAGCAGCTTACCGGGACAGGGGGCCCCGTTTGATGGCTACACCTTC | CASSLPGQGAPFDGYTF
TRBJ2-1 | - | TRBV3-1/TRBV3-2 | - | 14 | TGTGCCAGCAGCCTGAACCGGGCCTACAATGAGCAGTTCTTC | CASSLNRAYNEQFF
TRBJ1-6 | - | TRBV4-1 | - | 17 | TGCGCCAGCAGCCAAGATTGGCGGGGCTCCTATAATTCACCCCTCCACTTT | CASSQDWRGSYNSPLHF
TRBJ1-2 | - | TRBV7-9 | TRBD1 | 14 | TGTGCCAGCAGCTTTACAGGGGGCACGGAGGGCTACACCTTC | CASSFTGGTEGYTF
TRBJ1-2 | - | TRBV5-4 | - | 12 | TGTGCCAGCAGCTTGGCCTCCTATGGCTACACCTTC | CASSLASYGYTF
TRBJ1-1 | - | TRBV5-1 | TRBD1 | 14 | TGCGCCAGCAGCTCCCACCCGGACAGGGGAGAAGCTTTCTTT | CASSSHPDRGEAFF
TRBJ2-3 | - | TRBV7-9 | - | 16 | TGTGCCAGCAGCTTAGCTAGTGGGTCCCCGGACGATACGCAGTATTTT | CASSLASGSPDDTQYF
TRBJ1-2 | - | TRBV29-1 | TRBD1 | 11 | TGCAGCGCCCGGGACAGTGAAGGCTACACCTTC | CSARDSEGYTF
TRBJ1-2 | - | TRBV6-4 | - | 13 | TGTGCCAGCAGTGACTCCCAGGGCGGGGGCTACACCTTC | CASSDSQGGGYTF
TRBJ1-2 | - | TRBV28 | - | 14 | TGTGCCAGCAGTTTACGGGACATACTCTATGGCTACACCTTC | CASSLRDILYGYTF
TRBJ1-2 | - | TRBV24-1 | - | 11 | TGTGCCACCAGTGACAGGGGTGGCTACACCTTC | CATSDRGGYTF
TRBJ1-6 | - | TRBV7-2 | - | 12 | TGTGCCAGCAGCTTAGTTGGGGGCCCCCTCCACTTT | CASSLVGGPLHF
TRBJ2-2 | - | TRBV5-1 | - | 14 | TGCGCCAGCAGCCCCGGACAGTCCACCGGGGAGCTGTTTTTT | CASSPGQSTGELFF
TRBJ1-2 | - | TRBV15 | - | 15 | TGTGCCACCAGCAGAGATAATGTAGGGGCCTATGGCTACACCTTC | CATSRDNVGAYGYTF
TRBJ2-5 | - | TRBV19 | TRBD2 | 15 | TGTGCCAGTAGTATAGGTAGCGGGGGGGAAGAGACCCAGTACTTC | CASSIGSGGEETQYF
TRBJ2-5 | - | TRBV27 | - | 14 | TGTGCCAGCAGCCTCCTCGACAGCCAAGAGACCCAGTACTTC | CASSLLDSQETQYF
TRBJ1-3 | few | TRBV12-3/TRBV12-4 | - | 12 | TGTGCCAGCAGTCAGGGTAGCGGCACCATATATTTT | CASSQGSGTIYF
TRBJ2-2 | few | TRBV6-4 | TRBD2 | 15 | TGTGCCAGCAGTCCCCGGGGGGAGGACACCGGGGAGCTGTTTTTT | CASSPRGEDTGELFF
TRBJ1-5 | - | TRBV7-2 | - | 15 | TGTGCCAGCAGCTTAGGGGGGACACGTAATCAGCCCCAGCATTTT | CASSLGGTRNQPQHF
TRBJ2-7 | once | TRBV6-2/TRBV6-3 | TRBD1 | 15 | TGTGCCAGCAGTGGACCGGACAGGGTCGCTCACGAGCAGTACTTC | CASSGPDRVAHEQYF
TRBJ1-1 | - | TRBV7-9 | - | 12 | TGTGCCAGCAGCCAACAGGGCACTGAAGCTTTCTTT | CASSQQGTEAFF
TRBJ1-2 | - | TRBV27 | - | 12 | TGTGCCAGCAGAGAGGGTACGAGCGGCTACACCTTC | CASREGTSGYTF
TRBJ1-2 | - | TRBV6-5 | - | 14 | TGTGCCAGCTCTAGGGACGGAACTAACTATGGCTACACCTTC | CASSRDGTNYGYTF
TRBJ1-6 | - | TRBV16 | - | 13 | TGTGCCAGCAGCCTCCTAACTGGGGAGGGACTCCACTTT | CASSLLTGEGLHF
TRBJ2-1 | - | TRBV6-5 | - | 12 | TGTGCCAGCAGCCAAATAAACAATGAGCAGTTCTTC | CASSQINNEQFF
TRBJ2-2 | - | TRBV7-9 | - | 15 | TGTGCCAGCAGCCGAGCGGAAACGAACACCGGGGAGCTGTTTTTT | CASSRAETNTGELFF
TRBJ1-1 | - | TRBV6-1 | - | 13 | TGTGCCAGCAGTGAAAAAATGAACACTGAAGCTTTCTTT | CASSEKMNTEAFF
TRBJ2-1 | - | TRBV6-6 | TRBD2 | 15 | TGTGCCAGCAGCCGACTAGCGGGGGCATACAATGAGCAGTTCTTC | CASSRLAGAYNEQFF
TRBJ2-7 | - | TRBV2 | TRBD1 | 11 | TGTGCCAGCGGGGACAGGGGCGAGCAGTACTTC | CASGDRGEQYF
TRBJ1-1 | once | TRBV7-2 | - | 15 | TGTGCCAGCAGCTTAGCATCGGGGATAGGCTTCGAAGCTTTCTTT | CASSLASGIGFEAFF
TRBJ2-3 | - | TRBV27 | TRBD2 | 15 | TGTGCCAGCAGTCCCGGGGGGGGACTTTTTAATACGCAGTATTTT | CASSPGGGLFNTQYF